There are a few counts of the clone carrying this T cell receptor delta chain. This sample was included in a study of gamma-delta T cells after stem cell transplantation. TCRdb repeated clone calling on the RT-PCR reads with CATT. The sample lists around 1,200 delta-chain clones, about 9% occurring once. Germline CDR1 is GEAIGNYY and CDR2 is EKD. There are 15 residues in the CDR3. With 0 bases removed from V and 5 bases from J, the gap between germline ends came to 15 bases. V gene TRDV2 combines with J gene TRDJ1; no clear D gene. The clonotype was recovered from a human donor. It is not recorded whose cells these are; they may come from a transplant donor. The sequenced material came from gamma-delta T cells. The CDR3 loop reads CACDTVPAPEDKLIF. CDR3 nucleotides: TGTGCCTGTGACACCGTCCCCGCCCCGGAGGATAAACTCATCTTT.